These T cell receptor beta chains were read from a single sample in a study of control samples from healthy donors and cancer patients. Produced via immunoSEQ multiplex PCR; TCRdb's table is partial and in-frame only. The sample shows 150,000 to 200,000 clones, approximately 94% of them seen only once. The specimen sequenced was blood. All receptors derive from a young man in good health. Both conserved end residues are part of each CDR3. The order of the fields is J gene, V gene, clone size, D gene, CDR3 protein, CDR3 DNA. D genes are given only for firm matches. Clone size is not always given. Where it is, it says once, few, many or a class for expanded clones.

J: TRBJ1-2
V: TRBV30
size: .
D: TRBD1
CDR3: CAFPTRQGYGYTF
DNA: TGTGCCTTCCCTACTCGACAGGGCTATGGCTACACCTTC

J: TRBJ1-1
V: TRBV9
size: .
D: .
CDR3: CASSVERDPTEAFF
DNA: TGTGCCAGCAGCGTAGAGAGGGATCCCACTGAAGCTTTCTTT

J: TRBJ1-3
V: TRBV2
size: .
D: .
CDR3: CASTPQFSGNTIYF
DNA: TGTGCCAGCACCCCACAGTTCTCTGGAAACACCATATATTTT

J: TRBJ1-2
V: TRBV18
size: .
D: .
CDR3: CASSQITGRGNYGYTF
DNA: TGTGCCAGCTCACAAATCACCGGGAGGGGTAACTATGGCTACACCTTC

J: TRBJ1-2
V: TRBV10-3
size: .
D: .
CDR3: CAISPSDAPPNYGYTF
DNA: TGTGCCATCAGTCCCTCCGATGCTCCGCCTAACTATGGCTACACCTTC

J: TRBJ1-1
V: TRBV6-5
size: .
D: TRBD1
CDR3: CASTLNRGNTEAFF
DNA: TGTGCCAGCACCCTAAACAGGGGGAACACTGAAGCTTTCTTT

J: TRBJ2-7
V: TRBV5-4
size: .
D: .
CDR3: CASSLRVLGLTASYEQYF
DNA: TGTGCCAGCAGCTTGAGGGTGTTAGGGCTTACCGCCTCCTACGAGCAGTACTTC

J: TRBJ1-2
V: TRBV27
size: .
D: .
CDR3: CASRSQSYGYTF
DNA: TGTGCCAGCAGGTCTCAAAGCTATGGCTACACCTTC

J: TRBJ1-4
V: TRBV5-4
size: .
D: TRBD1
CDR3: CASSPMTGGADEKLFF
DNA: TGTGCCAGCAGCCCTATGACAGGGGGCGCGGATGAAAAACTGTTTTTT

J: TRBJ1-1
V: TRBV11-2
size: .
D: .
CDR3: CASSLSPGQGTEAFF
DNA: TGTGCCAGCAGCCTTTCGCCAGGGCAGGGGACTGAAGCTTTCTTT

J: TRBJ2-2
V: TRBV30
size: .
D: .
CDR3: CAWSYGTPGGELFF
DNA: TGTGCCTGGAGTTACGGGACTCCGGGCGGGGAGCTGTTTTTT

J: TRBJ2-7
V: TRBV29-1
size: .
D: .
CDR3: CSVDVGAYEQYF
DNA: TGCAGCGTTGACGTCGGAGCCTACGAGCAGTACTTC

J: TRBJ1-2
V: TRBV9
size: .
D: .
CDR3: CASTTTGGIGYTF
DNA: TGTGCCAGCACTACCACGGGGGGCATTGGCTACACCTTC

J: TRBJ2-3
V: TRBV11-2
size: .
D: .
CDR3: CASSPFVGARDTQYF
DNA: TGTGCCAGCAGCCCCTTTGTGGGGGCCAGAGATACGCAGTATTTT

J: TRBJ2-7
V: TRBV9
size: .
D: TRBD1
CDR3: CASSVGQGTYEQYF
DNA: TGTGCCAGCAGCGTGGGACAGGGGACCTACGAGCAGTACTTC

J: TRBJ1-1
V: TRBV6-5
size: .
D: TRBD1
CDR3: CASSYTRTGGAFF
DNA: TGTGCCAGCAGTTACACTCGGACAGGGGGAGCTTTCTTT

J: TRBJ2-6
V: TRBV4-1
size: .
D: TRBD2
CDR3: CASSYRTSGGPSGANVLTF
DNA: TGCGCCAGCAGCTACAGGACTAGCGGGGGACCCTCTGGGGCCAACGTCCTGACTTTC

J: TRBJ1-3
V: TRBV5-1
size: .
D: .
CDR3: CASSLESYGNTIYF
DNA: TGCGCCAGCAGCTTGGAAAGTTACGGGAACACCATATATTTT

J: TRBJ2-1
V: TRBV9
size: once
D: .
CDR3: CASSVGQINEQFF
DNA: TGTGCCAGCAGCGTAGGACAGATCAATGAGCAGTTCTTC

J: TRBJ2-3
V: TRBV6-2/TRBV6-3
size: .
D: .
CDR3: CASSYGLGRTDTQYF
DNA: TGTGCCAGCAGTTACGGGCTCGGGAGAACAGATACGCAGTATTTT

J: TRBJ2-5
V: TRBV14
size: .
D: .
CDR3: CASSSHLQETQYF
DNA: TGTGCCAGCAGCTCCCACCTCCAAGAGACCCAGTACTTC

J: TRBJ2-2
V: TRBV7-7
size: once
D: .
CDR3: CASSVLRTGELFF
DNA: TGTGCCAGCAGCGTGCTACGGACCGGGGAGCTGTTTTTT

J: TRBJ1-1
V: TRBV6-6
size: once
D: .
CDR3: CASSYSVTEAFF
DNA: TGTGCCAGCAGTTACTCGGTCACTGAAGCTTTCTTT

J: TRBJ1-6
V: TRBV9
size: .
D: TRBD1
CDR3: CASSQTGSYNSPLHF
DNA: TGTGCCAGCAGCCAGACAGGGTCCTATAATTCACCCCTCCACTTT

J: TRBJ1-1
V: TRBV19
size: .
D: TRBD1
CDR3: CASSYRDRESPTEAFF
DNA: TGTGCCAGTAGTTACCGGGACAGGGAATCCCCCACTGAAGCTTTCTTT

J: TRBJ2-5
V: TRBV29-1
size: .
D: .
CDR3: CSVGVAIETQYF
DNA: TGCAGCGTTGGGGTGGCCATAGAGACCCAGTACTTC